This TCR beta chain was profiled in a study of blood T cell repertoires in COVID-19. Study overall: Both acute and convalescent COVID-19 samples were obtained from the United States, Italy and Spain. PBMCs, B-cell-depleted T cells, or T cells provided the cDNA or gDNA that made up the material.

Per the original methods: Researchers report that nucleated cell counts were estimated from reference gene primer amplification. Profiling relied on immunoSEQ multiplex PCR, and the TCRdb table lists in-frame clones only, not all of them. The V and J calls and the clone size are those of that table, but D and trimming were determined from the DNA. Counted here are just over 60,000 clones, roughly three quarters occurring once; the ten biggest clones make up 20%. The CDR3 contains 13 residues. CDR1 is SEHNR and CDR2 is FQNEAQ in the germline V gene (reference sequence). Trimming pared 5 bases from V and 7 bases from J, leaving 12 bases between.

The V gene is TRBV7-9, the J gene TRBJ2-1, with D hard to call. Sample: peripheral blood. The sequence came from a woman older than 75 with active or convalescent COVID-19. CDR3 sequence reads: CASSPSRWNEQFF. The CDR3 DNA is TGTGCCAGCAGCCCTTCTCGGTGGAATGAGCAGTTCTTC.